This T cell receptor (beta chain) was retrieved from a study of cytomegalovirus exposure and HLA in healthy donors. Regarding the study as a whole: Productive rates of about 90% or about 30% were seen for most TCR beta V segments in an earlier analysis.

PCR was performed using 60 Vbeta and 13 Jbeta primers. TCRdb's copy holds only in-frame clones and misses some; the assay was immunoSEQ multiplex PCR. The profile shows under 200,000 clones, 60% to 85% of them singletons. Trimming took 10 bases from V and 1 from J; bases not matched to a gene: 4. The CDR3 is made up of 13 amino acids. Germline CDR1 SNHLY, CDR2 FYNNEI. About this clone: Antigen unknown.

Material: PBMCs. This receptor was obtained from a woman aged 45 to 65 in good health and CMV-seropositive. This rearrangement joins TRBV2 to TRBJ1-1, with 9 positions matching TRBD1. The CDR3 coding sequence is TGTGCCACCAAGGGACAGGGGAACACTGAAGCTTTCTTT. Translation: CATKGQGNTEAFF.